What follows are 2 T cell receptor beta chains derived from one specimen sequenced in a study of cytomegalovirus exposure and HLA in healthy donors. Vbeta (60) and Jbeta (13) primers were used in the PCR. Sequencing was performed with immunoSEQ multiplex PCR; in TCRdb, only in-frame clones are kept and a portion is missing. The sample has about 130,000 clones; less than 85% are singletons. Sequencing was performed on PBMCs. The source is a man aged 18 to 29 in good health and CMV-seropositive.

The chain is built from TRBV6-5 and TRBJ1-5, with 9 bases identical to TRBD1. After removal of 6 bases from V and 11 bases from J, the junction contained 11 bases not matched to a gene. CDR1 is MNHEY, CDR2 SVGAGI, per germline. There are 14 residues in the CDR3. The CDR3 sequence: CASRPRTGAVSQHF. DNA for the CDR3: TGTGCCAGCAGGCCGAGGACAGGGGCGGTGTCCCAGCATTTT.

The rearrangement links TRBV6-6 to TRBJ2-1; 11 nucleotides match TRBD2. In germline, CDR1 is MNHNY, CDR2 SVGAGI (reference sequence). V lost 6 bases and J lost 10; bases outside the gene matches: 11. CDR3 length equals 15 residues. The CDR3, as DNA: TGTGCCAGCAGCTCCCCTAGCGGGGGGTATGACGAGCAGTTCTTC. It specifies CASSSPSGGYDEQFF.